This T cell receptor beta chain was documented in a study of neoadjuvant anti-PD-1 for oral cavity cancer. Study in general: Patients without progression received a fourth nivolumab dose around day 43, then surgical resection on days 50-56.

Concerning this clone itself: Its antigen is currently unknown.

General study points: Each response group had just a few patients in TCR analyses.

Germline CDR1 reads MNHNS; CDR2 reads SASEGT. This CDR3 is built from 13 residues. V was clipped by 4 bases and J by 3 bases; unmatched bases: 1. Repertoires were generated with immunoSEQ multiplex PCR, while TCRdb's copy carries only in-frame clones and drops some. The sample lists over 30,000 clones; roughly 89% were seen once. The chain is built from TRBV6-1 and TRBJ1-1; the match to TRBD1 covers 8 bases. The source was PBMCs, collected before nivolumab (anti-PD-1) treatment. The receptor was isolated from a person between 40 and 80 years old with oral cavity squamous cell carcinoma. The DNA of the CDR3 is TGTGCCAGCAGTGGACAGGGGTACACTGAAGCTTTCTTT. Amino acids: CASSGQGYTEAFF.